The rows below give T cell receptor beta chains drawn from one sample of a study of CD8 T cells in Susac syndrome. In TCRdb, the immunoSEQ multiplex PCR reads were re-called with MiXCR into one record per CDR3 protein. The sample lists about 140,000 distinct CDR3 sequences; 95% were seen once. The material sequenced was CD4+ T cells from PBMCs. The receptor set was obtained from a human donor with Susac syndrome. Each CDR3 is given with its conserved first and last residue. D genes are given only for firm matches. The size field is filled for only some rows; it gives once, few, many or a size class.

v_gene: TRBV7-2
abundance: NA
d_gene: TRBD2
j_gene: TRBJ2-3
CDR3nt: TGTGCCAGCAGCGAATGGGGACTAGCAGTCACAGATACGCAGTATTTT
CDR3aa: CASSEWGLAVTDTQYF

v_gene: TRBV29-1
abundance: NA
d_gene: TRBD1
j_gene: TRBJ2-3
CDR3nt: TGCAGCGTCCAACTACCGGGACAGTTCACAGATACGCAGTATTTT
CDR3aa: CSVQLPGQFTDTQYF

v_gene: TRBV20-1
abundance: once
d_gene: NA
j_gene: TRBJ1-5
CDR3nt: TGCAGTGCTAGTACCGTCCATAGCAATCAGCCCCAGCATTTT
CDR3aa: CSASTVHSNQPQHF

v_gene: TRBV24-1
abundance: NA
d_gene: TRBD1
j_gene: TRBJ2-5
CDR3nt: TGTGCCACCAGTGATCCGACAGGGGACCAAGAGACCCAGTACTTC
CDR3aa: CATSDPTGDQETQYF

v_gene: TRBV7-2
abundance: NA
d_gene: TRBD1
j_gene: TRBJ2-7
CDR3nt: TGTGCCAGCAGCTTCTGGGACAGCCTAGGGTACGAGCAGTACTTC
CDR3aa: CASSFWDSLGYEQYF

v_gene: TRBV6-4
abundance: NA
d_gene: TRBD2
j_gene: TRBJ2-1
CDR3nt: TGTGCCAGCAGTATTACTAGCGGGAGCTACAATGAGCAGTTCTTC
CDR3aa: CASSITSGSYNEQFF

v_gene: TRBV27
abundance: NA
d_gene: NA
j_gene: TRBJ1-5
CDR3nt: TGTGCCAGCAGTTTAGAAGGGTTAGGTCAGCCCCAGCATTTT
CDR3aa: CASSLEGLGQPQHF

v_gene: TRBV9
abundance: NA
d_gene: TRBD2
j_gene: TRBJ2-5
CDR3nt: TGTGCCAGCAGCGGAGCGGGGGCCGAGTGGGAGACCCAGTACTTC
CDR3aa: CASSGAGAEWETQYF

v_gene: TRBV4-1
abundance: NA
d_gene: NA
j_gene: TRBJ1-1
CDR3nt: TGCGCCAGCAGCCAGGGGCAAAGAAAAGCTTTCTTT
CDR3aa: CASSQGQRKAFF

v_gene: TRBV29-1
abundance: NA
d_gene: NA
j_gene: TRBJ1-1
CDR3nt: TGCAGCGTTGACGCGGACCTAAAAACCAGAGCTTTCTTT
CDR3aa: CSVDADLKTRAFF

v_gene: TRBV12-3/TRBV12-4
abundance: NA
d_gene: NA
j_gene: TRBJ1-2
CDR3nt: TGTGCCAGCAGGGGGGATACTAACTATGGCTACACCTTC
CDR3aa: CASRGDTNYGYTF

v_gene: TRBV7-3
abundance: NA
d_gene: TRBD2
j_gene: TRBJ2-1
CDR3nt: TGTGCCAGCAGCCTTACTAGCGGGGGTGGCAATGAGCAGTTCTTC
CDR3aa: CASSLTSGGGNEQFF

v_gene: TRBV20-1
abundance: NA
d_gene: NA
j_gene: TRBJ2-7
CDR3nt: TGCAGTGCTAGAGACCCCCCCGGGCTCGAGCAGTACTTC
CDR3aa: CSARDPPGLEQYF

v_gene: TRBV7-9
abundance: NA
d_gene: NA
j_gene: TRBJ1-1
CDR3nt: TGTGCCAGCAGCTTAAACCGGGACACTGAAGCTTTCTTT
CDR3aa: CASSLNRDTEAFF

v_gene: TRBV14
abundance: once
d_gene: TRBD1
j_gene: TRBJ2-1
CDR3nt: TGTGCCAGCAGCCAAGTCGGGACAGGGGCCTACAATGAGCAGTTCTTC
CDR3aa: CASSQVGTGAYNEQFF

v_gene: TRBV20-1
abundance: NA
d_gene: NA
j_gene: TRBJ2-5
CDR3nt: TGCAGTGCTAGAGGCGCTTTCCGGGAGCAAGAGACCCAGTACTTC
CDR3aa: CSARGAFREQETQYF

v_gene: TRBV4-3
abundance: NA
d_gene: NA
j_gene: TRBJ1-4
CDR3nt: TGCGCCAGCAGCCAAGCCTTTGCAACTAATGAAAAACTGTTTTTT
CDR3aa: CASSQAFATNEKLFF